Below are 32 T cell receptor beta chains sequenced from a single sample in a study of T-cell memory formation after mild COVID-19 (dated by TCRdb to the early 2020s). Library preparation employed 5' RACE. Sequencing used an Illumina NovaSeq 6000. The public sequencing data were trimmed at Q25 with fastp and processed into clonotypes with MiXCR by TCRdb, which kept only in-frame beta chains. For every CDR3 protein sequence, its rows merge into one entry that carries the most common genes and DNA. In this sample the table shows approximately 150,000 distinct CDR3 sequences, about 5.5% of which occur a single time. The top ten constitute about 2% of the sample. Sequencing was performed on PBMCs or a T cell subset sorted from them (not recorded which). The receptors originated from an adult woman who had mild COVID-19 (a few samples of this study predate the infection). The sample titles of this study are shuffled in the database, so cell type and time point are left out; the donor was told from shared clones.

The rearrangement links TRBV27 to TRBJ1-5; 7 positions agree with TRBD1. Germline V CDR1 and CDR2: MNHEY, SMNVEV (reference sequence). There are 18 residues in the CDR3. V lost 6 bases and J lost 0; bases outside the gene matches: 14. CDR3: CASRGGGGRFVSNQPQHF. CDR3 coding DNA: TGTGCCAGCAGGGGAGGAGGGGGCCGCTTTGTTAGCAATCAGCCCCAGCATTTT.

The rearrangement joins TRBV5-1 to TRBJ2-2; D is possibly TRBD1 (6 bases). CDR3 size: 14 residues. V dropped 4 bases and J dropped 3 bases, with 10 bases sitting between them. Germline CDR1 SGHRS, CDR2 YFSETQ. Here the CDR3 reads CASSRRTDTGELFF. CDR3 nucleotides: TGCGCCAGCAGCCGGCGGACAGACACCGGGGAGCTGTTTTTT.

The chain carries TRBV5-1 and TRBJ2-3; 12 nucleotides align to TRBD2. Germline V lookup: CDR1 SGHRS, CDR2 YFSETQ. This CDR3 region has 14 residues. After removal of 4 bases from V and 5 bases from J, the junction contained 2 bases not matched to a gene. In DNA form, the CDR3 reads TGCGCCAGCAGCCTGACTAGCGGGGGAGATACGCAGTATTTT. It translates to CASSLTSGGDTQYF.

This clonotype was counted many times. The rearrangement links TRBV5-6 to TRBJ1-1; D gene uncertain. Germline values: CDR1 SGHDT, CDR2 YYEEEE. The CDR3 has 16 amino acids. V was shortened by 4 bases and J by 11 bases, with 27 bases between the two germline ends. CDR3 loop: CASSNRAAGPVHSAFF. In nucleotides, the CDR3 is TGTGCCAGCAGCAACCGAGCGGCAGGCCCGGTCCATTCGGCTTTCTTT.

The chain employs TRBV7-9 and TRBJ2-3; possibly TRBD1 for D (5 bases). Germline loops: CDR1 SEHNR, CDR2 FQNEAQ (reference sequence). V gave up 1 base and J gave up 9 bases, with 11 bases separating them. The CDR3 covers 13 residues. The CDR3 reads CASSLEGLTTQYF. The CDR3, as DNA: TGTGCCAGCAGCTTAGAGGGGCTCACGACGCAGTATTTT.

This clonotype was recorded many times. V and J are TRBV5-4 and TRBJ2-5, with TRBD2 as a possible D gene (6 bases). V was cut by 0 bases and J by 1 base, with 13 bases left in between. Germline CDR1 and CDR2: SGHNT and YYREEE (reference sequence). The CDR3 length is 16 residues. CDR3: CASSLDGRGGQETQYF. The DNA of the CDR3 is TGTGCCAGCAGCTTGGACGGGCGGGGAGGCCAAGAGACCCAGTACTTC.

This chain connects TRBV7-8 to TRBJ2-3, with TRBD1 as a possible D gene (5 bases). This CDR3 has 14 amino acids. Germline V gene lookup returns CDR1 SGHVS and CDR2 FQNEAQ. Deletions cut 5 bases from V and 4 bases from J, with 13 bases between. CDR3 loop: CASSKGWGADTQYF. DNA of the CDR3: TGTGCCAGCAGCAAGGGTTGGGGCGCAGATACGCAGTATTTT.

This clonotype has just a few counts. DNA for the CDR3: TGTGCCAGCAGTTCTAATCACAGGGGGCGCGATAAGTACTTC. This codes for CASSSNHRGRDKYF. This chain connects TRBV12-3 or TRBV12-4 to TRBJ2-7; 9 bases match TRBD1. The CDR3 covers 14 residues. J lost 11 bases, V lost 4 bases, and 12 bases had no gene match.

This clonotype came up many times. The gene calls are TRBV14 and TRBJ1-2; possibly TRBD1 for D (5 bases). Germline CDR1 and CDR2: SGHDN and FVKESK. The CDR3 sequence is 11 residues long. V lost 6 bases and J 8 bases, leaving 10 bases between the germline ends. The CDR3 nucleotides are TGTGCCAGCAGTAATCACAGGGGCTACACCTTC. It yields the protein CASSNHRGYTF.

In its sample, this clonotype was seen a few times. The chain employs TRBV2 and TRBJ1-4; D not resolved. V lost 4 bases and J 7 bases, leaving 10 bases between the germline ends. CDR3 size: 13 residues. The germline V gene has CDR1 SNHLY and CDR2 FYNNEI. CDR3 amino acids: CASSGPYGEKLFF. The CDR3 DNA follows: TGTGCCAGCAGTGGGCCATATGGTGAAAAACTGTTTTTT.

This clonotype was detected many times. One junction end does not reproduce the germline sequence, and a read error may be involved. V is TRBV6-2 or TRBV6-3 and J is TRBJ2-7; TRBD2 matches at 7 bases. This CDR3 has 12 residues. The germline CDR1 and CDR2 sequences are MNHEY and SVGEGT. DNA of the CDR3: TGTGCCAGCAATCCCCCCGGGGGGAACGTCGACTTC. Protein sequence: CASNPPGGNVDF.

In its sample, this clonotype was seen a few times. This chain connects TRBV5-1 to TRBJ2-3; 9 nucleotides match TRBD1. The CDR3 has 19 amino acids. Per the germline V gene, CDR1 is SGHRS and CDR2 is YFSETQ. V was clipped by 3 bases and J by 2 bases; unmatched bases: 16. The CDR3 DNA reads TGCGCCAGCAGCTCGTACAACCGGGACAGGGCCCCCCCCACAGATACGCAGTATTTT. Residues: CASSSYNRDRAPPTDTQYF.

This clonotype came up many times. The V and J genes are TRBV12-3 or TRBV12-4 and TRBJ1-1; a weak D match, TRBD1 (5 bases). The ends were cut back, 1 base at V and 1 base at J, with 10 bases in the middle. This CDR3 spans 15 amino acids. The CDR3 bases are TGTGCCAGCAGTTTAGGAGGGGTCCGGAACACTGAAGCTTTCTTT. Translation: CASSLGGVRNTEAFF.

In this sample, this clonotype turned up a few times. The chain uses TRBV19 and TRBJ1-1; maybe TRBD1 (5 bases). The CDR3 consists of 15 residues. Trimming stripped 1 base from V and 6 bases from J, with 15 bases between. CDR1 is LNHDA and CDR2 is SQIVND in the germline V gene (reference sequence). The CDR3 reads CASSIVAGPFSEAFF. CDR3 nucleotide sequence: TGTGCCAGTAGTATAGTGGCAGGGCCCTTTTCTGAAGCTTTCTTT.

This clonotype was recorded at least ten times. This rearrangement joins TRBV27 to TRBJ1-2, with D perhaps TRBD1 (5 bases). This CDR3 is 14 amino acids long. Trimming took off 5 bases at V and 8 bases at J, with 18 bases between the two ends. The V gene's germline CDR1 is MNHEY and CDR2 SMNVEV (reference sequence). The CDR3 loop is CASSPPGGRGGYTF. The DNA of the CDR3 is TGTGCCAGCAGTCCTCCCGGGGGGAGGGGAGGCTACACCTTC.

The chain recombines TRBV4-1 with TRBJ2-3; possibly TRBD2 for D (6 bases). The V end was cut by 4 bases, the J end by 0 bases, with 11 bases between. The CDR3 loop spans 15 amino acids. Germline loops: CDR1 MGHRA, CDR2 YSYEKL. CDR3 residues: CASSPLGTSTDTQYF. CDR3 in DNA: TGCGCCAGCAGCCCCCTGGGGACTAGCACAGATACGCAGTATTTT.

The rearrangement links TRBV20-1 to TRBJ2-7; TRBD1 matches 7 bases. V was clipped by 3 bases and J by 2 bases; unmatched bases: 4. This CDR3 is 13 amino acids long. CDR1 is DFQATT and CDR2 is SNEGSKA in the germline V gene (reference sequence). This chain's CDR3 is CSASSRGTYEQYF. Written as DNA, the CDR3 is TGCAGTGCTAGTTCCAGGGGGACCTACGAGCAGTACTTC.

This clonotype was observed a handful of times. The genes are TRBV2 and TRBJ2-1, with D tentatively TRBD2 (6 bases). The CDR3 is 13 residues long. Germline V gene sequence: CDR1 SNHLY, CDR2 FYNNEI. The CDR3 loop reads CSGAGLRNNEQFF. DNA for the CDR3: TGTTCTGGGGCGGGACTGAGGAACAATGAGCAGTTCTTC.

This chain uses TRBV18 with TRBJ2-5; TRBD2 aligns across 7 bases. The CDR3 extends over 18 amino acids. Trimming cost V 0 bases and J 2 bases; bases outside gene matches: 12. Germline V lookup: CDR1 KGHSH, CDR2 LQKENI. CDR3 in amino acids: CASSPPRRGDGEQETQYF. In DNA, the CDR3 is TGTGCCAGCTCACCACCCCGCCGGGGGGACGGAGAACAAGAGACCCAGTACTTC.

This clonotype was picked up a small number of times. The rearrangement links TRBV7-9 to TRBJ2-4; 8 nucleotides line up with TRBD2. V shed 5 bases and J 6 bases; nucleotides not matched to a gene: 9. CDR3 length equals 15 residues. Germline CDR1 is SEHNR and CDR2 is FQNEAQ (reference sequence). CDR3 protein: CASSLSGDFGNIQYF. In DNA, the CDR3 is TGTGCCAGCAGCCTTAGCGGGGATTTTGGAAACATTCAGTACTTC.

This clonotype appeared many times. V and J are TRBV25-1 and TRBJ2-1; 9 bases are a match to TRBD1. Germline values: CDR1 MGHDK, CDR2 SYGVNS. V shed 5 bases, J shed 6 bases, and the junction held 8 bases outside the gene matches. The CDR3 is 15 amino acids. The CDR3 sequence is CASSSTGGSGNEQFF. Written as DNA, the CDR3 is TGTGCCAGCAGTTCTACAGGGGGCTCTGGCAATGAGCAGTTCTTC.

There are a few counts of this clonotype. The V call is TRBV20-1, the J call TRBJ1-2; D remains unclear. This CDR3 has 12 amino acids. CDR1 DFQATT and CDR2 SNEGSKA come from the germline V gene (reference sequence). The V gene lost 7 bases and the J gene lost 0 bases, with 9 bases spanning the gap. The CDR3 region has the DNA TGCAGTGTCCCGTTAGCTAACTATGGCTACACCTTC. It codes for CSVPLANYGYTF.

The chain couples TRBV18 to TRBJ1-4; unclear D gene. The V and J ends lost 5 bases and 8 bases respectively, with 21 bases between them. CDR1 is KGHSH, CDR2 LQKENI, per germline. The CDR3 covers 16 residues. CDR3 coding DNA: TGTGCCAGCTCAAGGCCGGAAAGTCAAATCTACGAAAAACTGTTTTTT. It translates to CASSRPESQIYEKLFF.

V usage is TRBV9 and J usage is TRBJ2-5, with D perhaps given as TRBD1 or TRBD2 (5 bases each). Trimming left V 7 bases short and J 2 bases short, with 27 bases between. Looked up from germline, CDR1 is SGDLS and CDR2 is YYNGEE. The CDR3 has 18 residues. The CDR3 is CASSRGASRGVQQETQYF. The CDR3 DNA sequence: TGTGCCAGCTCCCGAGGGGCTAGCAGAGGGGTTCAACAAGAGACCCAGTACTTC.

This clonotype was counted at least ten times. The rearrangement joins TRBV29-1 to TRBJ2-1, with 7 bases identical to TRBD1. CDR1 is SQVTM and CDR2 is ANQGSEA in the germline V gene. V was clipped by 5 bases and J by 1 base; unmatched bases: 2. The CDR3 covers 13 residues. CDR3 in DNA: TGCAGCGTTAGGGGGCTGTCCTACAATGAGCAGTTCTTC. This codes for CSVRGLSYNEQFF.

The table lists this clonotype with many counts. The chain couples TRBV24-1 to TRBJ2-1, with D unresolved. Between the trimmed V and J ends, which lost 2 bases and 5 bases, there was a span of 12 bases. Germline CDR1 KGHDR, CDR2 SFDVKD. The CDR3 is 15 amino acids. CDR3 protein: CATSDSSTTHNEQFF. The DNA of the CDR3 is TGTGCCACCAGTGATTCCTCCACTACTCACAATGAGCAGTTCTTC.

This clonotype was counted many times. The gene calls are TRBV20-1 and TRBJ2-7; D might be TRBD1 (5 bases). CDR1 and CDR2 (germline): DFQATT, SNEGSKA (reference sequence). V lost 0 bases, J lost 4 bases, and 13 bases lay in between. The CDR3 totals 14 residues. This chain's CDR3 is CSARDLRQPYEQYF. CDR3 nucleotides: TGCAGTGCTAGAGACCTTAGACAGCCATACGAGCAGTACTTC.

This chain uses TRBV20-1 with TRBJ2-7, with TRBD1 matching over 7 bases. This CDR3 is 14 amino acids long. Germline CDR1 reads DFQATT; CDR2 reads SNEGSKA (reference sequence). Trimming took 0 bases from V and 4 from J; bases not matched to a gene: 6. CDR3 sequence reads: CSAREQGSGYEQYF. In DNA form, the CDR3 reads TGCAGTGCTAGAGAACAGGGGTCAGGGTACGAGCAGTACTTC.

This clonotype was recorded many times. The V and J genes are TRBV29-1 and TRBJ2-5; the D call may be TRBD1 or TRBD2 (5 bases each). Between the trimmed V and J ends, which lost 7 bases and 1 base, there was a span of 19 bases. Germline V lookup: CDR1 SQVTM, CDR2 ANQGSEA. The CDR3 runs 15 residues. The CDR3 reads CSGKRAGMPQETQYF. The DNA for the CDR3 is TGCAGCGGCAAGAGGGCAGGGATGCCCCAAGAGACCCAGTACTTC.

This clonotype was counted ten times or more. The chain joins TRBV7-3 to TRBJ1-1; D is possibly TRBD1 (5 bases). V was shortened by 5 bases and J by 1 base, with 11 bases between the two germline ends. The CDR3 extends over 14 amino acids. Per germline, CDR1 SGHTA and CDR2 FQGTGA. The CDR3 nucleotides are TGTGCCAGCAGCCCGGGACGAGCGAACACTGAAGCTTTCTTT. Translation gives CASSPGRANTEAFF.

The chain couples TRBV7-9 to TRBJ1-2; perhaps TRBD1 as D (5 bases). Trimming stripped 6 bases from V and 4 bases from J, with 15 bases between. Germline assignment: CDR1 SEHNR and CDR2 FQNEAQ (reference sequence). The CDR3 has 14 residues. The CDR3 DNA reads as TGTGCCAGCAGAAGTACGTGGGGGAGCTATGGCTACACCTTC. Translation gives CASRSTWGSYGYTF. Variable domain in full (rest from reference TRBV7-9 and TRBJ1-2): DTGVSQNPRHKITKRGQNVTFRCDPISEHNRLYWYRQTLGQGPEFLTYFQNEAQLEKSRLLSDRFSAERPKGSFSTLEIQRTEQGDSAMYLCASRSTWGSYGYTFGSGTRLTVV.

The table lists this clonotype with many counts. The chain joins TRBV7-2 to TRBJ2-1, with 14 bases fitting TRBD2. This CDR3 region has 16 residues. V gave up 2 bases and J gave up 6 bases; unmatched junction bases: 3. Looked up from germline, CDR1 is SGHTA and CDR2 is FQGNSA. The CDR3 loop reads CASSLFGLAGGNEQFF. CDR3 sequence (DNA): TGTGCCAGCAGCTTATTTGGACTAGCGGGAGGCAATGAGCAGTTCTTC.